The 22 T cell receptor beta chains in this list originate from one sample, sequenced in a study of blood T cell repertoires in COVID-19. Here immunoSEQ multiplex PCR was the method, and the copy in TCRdb shows in-frame clones only, minus some. The repertoire holds 150,000 to 200,000 clones, with 86% as singletons. The specimen sequenced was PBMCs or T cells enriched from blood (not recorded which). These receptors all stem from a woman in her 30s who had recovered from COVID-19.

The chain uses TRBV7-6 and TRBJ2-1, with TRBD2 matching 9 bases. The germline CDR1 and CDR2 sequences are SGHVS and FNYEAQ. This CDR3 is built from 15 residues. With 5 bases clipped from V and 8 bases from J, the junction kept 10 bases outside the gene matches. CDR3 DNA: TGTGCCAGCAGCCGCGGGGGGGGACTAGCCCATGAGCAGTTCTTC. Translated: CASSRGGGLAHEQFF.

This clone was observed a single time. The chain joins TRBV6-5 to TRBJ1-2; 7 positions match TRBD1. V shed 6 bases and J 2 bases; nucleotides not matched to a gene: 9. CDR1 MNHEY and CDR2 SVGAGI come from the germline V gene. The CDR3 has 15 amino acids. The CDR3 nucleotides are TGTGCCAGCAGACGCTTGACAGGGAGCAACTATGGCTACACCTTC. Encoded protein: CASRRLTGSNYGYTF.

The CDR3 is CASSLMRQGPLNQPQHF. The CDR3 DNA follows: TGCGCCAGCAGCTTAATGAGACAGGGCCCTCTCAATCAGCCCCAGCATTTT. V gene TRBV5-1 combines with J gene TRBJ1-5, with TRBD1 matching 7 bases. Germline trimming cut 2 bases from V and 3 bases from J; bases unmatched to any gene: 11. In germline, CDR1 is SGHRS, CDR2 YFSETQ. The length of the CDR3 is 17 residues. The variable domain in full, completed from reference TRBV5-1 and TRBJ1-5, reads KAGVTQTPRYLIKTRGQQVTLSCSPISGHRSVSWYQQTPGQGLQFLFEYFSETQRNKGNFPGRFSGRQFSNSRSEMNVSTLELGDSALYLCASSLMRQGPLNQPQHFGDGTRLSIL.

This sequence joins TRBV9 and TRBJ2-3, with 8 bases fitting TRBD2. This CDR3 contains 16 residues. J was trimmed by 0 bases and V by 0 bases; bases with no gene match: 3. Germline V CDR1 and CDR2: SGDLS, YYNGEE. The chain's CDR3 is CASSVGLATSTDTQYF. Here the CDR3 DNA reads TGTGCCAGCAGCGTAGGACTAGCGACTAGCACAGATACGCAGTATTTT.

A single count supports this clone. The chain couples TRBV6-6 to TRBJ1-1, with 8 bases identical to TRBD1. In germline, CDR1 is MNHNY, CDR2 SVGAGI (reference sequence). The length of the CDR3 is 13 residues. V trimming: 7 bases; J trimming: 5 bases; junction bases outside the gene matches: 6. The CDR3 here is CASNHRGGTEAFF. DNA for the CDR3: TGTGCCAGCAACCACAGGGGGGGGACTGAAGCTTTCTTT.

This rearrangement joins TRBV19 to TRBJ1-5; 8 nucleotides agree with TRBD1. This CDR3 region has 15 residues. CDR1 is LNHDA and CDR2 is SQIVND in the germline V gene (reference sequence). The V segment lost 5 bases and the J segment 2 bases; nucleotides outside the gene matches: 5. The CDR3 DNA reads TGTGCCAGTAGTCGGGACAGGAGCGGCAATCAGCCCCAGCATTTT. Its protein product is CASSRDRSGNQPQHF.

The chain couples TRBV6-1 to TRBJ2-7; D uncertain. The germline V and J ends were trimmed by 0 bases and 8 bases, with 17 bases remaining between them. This CDR3 is built from 15 residues. The germline V gene has CDR1 MNHNS and CDR2 SASEGT. The CDR3 DNA reads TGTGCCAGCAGTGAAGCGGCGACTCCTGGCCTGCAGCAGTACTTC. Amino acids: CASSEAATPGLQQYF.

The chain employs TRBV2 and TRBJ2-2; 8 positions agree with TRBD1. The CDR3 runs to 15 residues. CDR1 is SNHLY and CDR2 is FYNNEI in the germline V gene. V was pared by 6 bases and J by 6 bases, with 9 bases of the junction left unmatched. The CDR3 DNA reads as TGTGCCAGCAGAGGCAGGGGGCGTAACGCCGGGGAGCTGTTTTTT. Encoded protein: CASRGRGRNAGELFF.

This chain joins TRBV9 and TRBJ2-3; TRBD2 matches 12 bases. V lost 3 bases and J lost 1; bases outside the gene matches: 3. Germline loops: CDR1 SGDLS, CDR2 YYNGEE. The CDR3 covers 16 residues. CDR3 in amino acids: CASSASGRGGTDTQYF. The CDR3 DNA sequence: TGTGCCAGCAGCGCTAGCGGGAGGGGGGGCACAGATACGCAGTATTTT. Based on the CDR3 plus reference TRBV9 and TRBJ2-3, the full variable domain is DSGVTQTPKHLITATGQRVTLRCSPRSGDLSVYWYQQSLDQGLQFLIQYYNGEERAKGNILERFSAQQFPDLHSELNLSSLELGDSALYFCASSASGRGGTDTQYFGPGTRLTVL.

V is TRBV19 and J is TRBJ2-1; D possibly corresponds to TRBD1 (5 bases). The germline V gene has CDR1 LNHDA and CDR2 SQIVND (reference sequence). Trimming removed 5 bases at V and 5 bases at J, with 19 bases between. This CDR3 comprises 16 residues. CDR3 in amino acids: CASSGHSQRGNNEQFF. DNA for the CDR3: TGTGCCAGTAGTGGGCACAGCCAAAGGGGTAACAATGAGCAGTTCTTC.

The rearrangement uses TRBV7-9 and TRBJ2-3; unclear D gene. V was trimmed by 5 bases and J by 4 bases, leaving 10 bases between them. Looked up from germline, CDR1 is SEHNR and CDR2 is FQNEAQ (reference sequence). The CDR3 is made up of 13 amino acids. The CDR3 spells CASSLLGPDTQYF. DNA for the CDR3: TGTGCCAGCAGCCTACTCGGTCCAGATACGCAGTATTTT.

The chain is built from TRBV4-1 and TRBJ2-4; 11 positions agree with TRBD2. The CDR3 extends over 20 amino acids. Germline values: CDR1 MGHRA, CDR2 YSYEKL. The junction had 10 bases not matched to a gene; V was cut back by 0 bases and J by 0 bases. CDR3 residues: CASSQDSSGRINLAKNIQYF. The CDR3 nucleotides read TGCGCCAGCAGCCAAGACTCTAGCGGGAGGATAAATTTAGCCAAAAACATTCAGTACTTC.

This clone was detected only once. The chain is built from TRBV9 and TRBJ1-2, with D perhaps TRBD1 (5 bases). V was cut by 4 bases and J by 8 bases, with 39 bases left in between. Germline CDR1 SGDLS, CDR2 YYNGEE. CDR3 length: 21 residues. The CDR3 nucleotides read TGTGCCAGCAGCTCAAGAGAGGGACCGGGAGAAACCCCTAGGACGACGGGCGGCTACACCTTC. Its translation is CASSSREGPGETPRTTGGYTF.

The J gene is TRBJ2-5, the V gene TRBV4-1; 8 bases are a match to TRBD1. CDR3 size: 15 residues. Germline assignment: CDR1 MGHRA and CDR2 YSYEKL. The junction had 4 bases not matched to a gene; V was cut back by 2 bases and J by 2 bases. The CDR3 nucleotides read TGCGCCAGCAGCCAAACAGGGGGTAGTCAAGAGACCCAGTACTTC. Translating gives CASSQTGGSQETQYF.

CDR3 bases: TGTGCCAGCAGCTCTCATACTAGCGGAGCGACCTACGAGCAGTACTTC. Translation gives CASSSHTSGATYEQYF. The chain links TRBV7-2 to TRBJ2-7; TRBD2 aligns across 8 bases. Germline V lookup: CDR1 SGHTA, CDR2 FQGNSA. This CDR3 is 16 amino acids long. V shed 4 bases, J shed 2 bases, and the junction held 10 bases outside the gene matches.

This rearrangement joins TRBV4-1 to TRBJ2-3, with a possible D match to TRBD2 (6 bases). With 4 bases removed from V and 4 bases from J, the gap between germline ends came to 15 bases. Germline V gene lookup returns CDR1 MGHRA and CDR2 YSYEKL. This CDR3 spans 15 amino acids. CDR3: CASSPLATVPDTQYF. CDR3 DNA sequence: TGCGCCAGCAGCCCACTAGCCACAGTCCCAGATACGCAGTATTTT.

Regarding this clone: The junction does not match germline at one end; this may be a read error. The V and J genes are TRBV12-5 and TRBJ1-5; the D is unclear. The CDR3 sequence is 14 residues long. Germline V CDR1 and CDR2: LGHNT, FRNRAP. In DNA, the CDR3 is TGTGCTAGTCGTTTGGGAGGGAACAATCAGCCCCAGCATTTT. This codes for CASRLGGNNQPQHF. The full variable domain, in which reference TRBV12-5 and TRBJ1-5 provide the parts outside the CDR3, is DARVTQTPRHKVTEMGQEVTMRCQPILGHNTVFWYRQTMMQGLELLAYFRNRAPLDDSGMPKDRFSAEMPDATLATLKIQPSEPRDSAVYFCASRLGGNNQPQHFGDGTRLSIL.

This rearrangement joins TRBV3-1 (or the pseudogene TRBV3-2) to TRBJ1-6; D may be TRBD1 (5 bases). The CDR3 is made up of 17 amino acids. From germline, CDR1 is LGHDT and CDR2 YNNKEL (reference sequence). Deletions cut 1 base from V and 5 bases from J, with 15 bases between. The CDR3 region is CASSQVRGRFNNSPLHF. The CDR3 nucleotides are TGTGCCAGCAGCCAAGTTAGGGGTCGCTTTAATAATTCACCCCTCCACTTT.

This rearrangement joins TRBV27 to TRBJ1-2; 8 bases agree with TRBD1. The CDR3 has 13 amino acids. V was clipped by 5 bases and J by 7 bases; unmatched bases: 6. Germline-derived CDR1 and CDR2 are MNHEY and SMNVEV (reference sequence). The DNA of the CDR3 is TGTGCCAGCAGTCCACCTACAGGGGGTGGCTACACCTTC. This gives the protein CASSPPTGGGYTF.

This chain joins TRBV29-1 and TRBJ2-1; 9 bases are a match to TRBD2. Trimming at V came to 4 bases and at J to 7 bases, leaving 5 bases not matched to a gene. Germline V lookup: CDR1 SQVTM, CDR2 ANQGSEA. This CDR3 is built from 13 residues. CDR3 nucleotide sequence: TGCAGCGTTGTAGCGGGGGTCGTGAATGAGCAGTTCTTC. Encoded protein: CSVVAGVVNEQFF.

The V gene is TRBV5-6, the J gene TRBJ1-6, with 9 bases matching TRBD1. The germline gives CDR1 SGHDT, CDR2 YYEEEE. Trimming took 1 base from V and 5 from J; bases not matched to a gene: 1. The CDR3 is 15 amino acids. The CDR3 protein is CASSLRTGDNSPLHF. CDR3 in DNA: TGTGCCAGCAGCTTGAGGACAGGGGATAATTCACCCCTCCACTTT.

This clone was counted a few times. The chain has TRBV28 and TRBJ2-7; D may be TRBD1 (5 bases). V lost 8 bases and J lost 3, with 11 bases in between. Germline values: CDR1 MDHEN, CDR2 SYDVKM. The CDR3 extends over 12 amino acids. CDR3 residues: CASRLRGYEQYF. The CDR3 DNA reads as TGTGCCAGCCGATTAAGGGGCTACGAGCAGTACTTC.